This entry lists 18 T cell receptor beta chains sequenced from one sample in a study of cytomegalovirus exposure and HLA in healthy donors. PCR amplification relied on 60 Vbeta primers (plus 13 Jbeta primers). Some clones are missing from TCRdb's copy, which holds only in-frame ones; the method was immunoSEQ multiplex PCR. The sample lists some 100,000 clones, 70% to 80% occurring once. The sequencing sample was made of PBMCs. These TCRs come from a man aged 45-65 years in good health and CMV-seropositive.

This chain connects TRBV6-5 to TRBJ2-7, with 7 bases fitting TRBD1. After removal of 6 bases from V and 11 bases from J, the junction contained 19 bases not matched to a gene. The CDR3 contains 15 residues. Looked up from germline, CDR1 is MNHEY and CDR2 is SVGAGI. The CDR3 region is CASRSPLTGTATEYF. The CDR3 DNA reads TGTGCCAGCAGATCACCCTTGACAGGGACGGCTACGGAGTACTTC.

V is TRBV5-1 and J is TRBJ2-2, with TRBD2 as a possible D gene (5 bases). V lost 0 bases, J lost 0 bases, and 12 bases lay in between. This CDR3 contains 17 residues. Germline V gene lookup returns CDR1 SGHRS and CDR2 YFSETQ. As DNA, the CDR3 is TGCGCCAGCAGCTTGGCCCCCCCGGGAACGAACACCGGGGAGCTGTTTTTT. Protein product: CASSLAPPGTNTGELFF.

CDR3 bases: TGCGCCAGCAGCGTCGGGACAGCAATTAAAGAGCAGTACTTC. This sequence encodes CASSVGTAIKEQYF. The genes are TRBV4-1 and TRBJ2-7, with 7 bases lining up with TRBD1. The CDR3 is 14 amino acids. Germline CDR1 and CDR2: MGHRA and YSYEKL. The junction had 11 bases not matched to a gene; V was cut back by 5 bases and J by 7 bases.

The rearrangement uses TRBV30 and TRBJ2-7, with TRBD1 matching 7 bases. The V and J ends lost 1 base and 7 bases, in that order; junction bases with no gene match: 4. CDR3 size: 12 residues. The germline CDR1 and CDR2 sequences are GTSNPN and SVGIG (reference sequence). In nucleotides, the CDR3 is TGTGCCTGGAGTGCCTCGGACAGGGAGCAGTACTTC. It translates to CAWSASDREQYF.

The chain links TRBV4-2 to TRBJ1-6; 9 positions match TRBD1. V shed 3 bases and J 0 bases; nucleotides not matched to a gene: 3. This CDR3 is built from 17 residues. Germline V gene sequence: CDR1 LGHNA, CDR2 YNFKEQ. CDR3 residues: CASSQGQGSSYNSPLHF. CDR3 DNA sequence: TGTGCCAGCAGCCAGGGACAGGGTAGCTCCTATAATTCACCCCTCCACTTT.

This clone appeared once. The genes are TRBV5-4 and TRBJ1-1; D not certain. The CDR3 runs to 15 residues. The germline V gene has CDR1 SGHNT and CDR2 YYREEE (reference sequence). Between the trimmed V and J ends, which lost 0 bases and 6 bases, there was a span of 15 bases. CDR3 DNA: TGTGCCAGCAGCTTGGCGTCCGGGAATCCCCCTGAAGCTTTCTTT. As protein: CASSLASGNPPEAFF. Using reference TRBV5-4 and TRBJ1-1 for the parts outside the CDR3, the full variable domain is ETGVTQSPTHLIKTRGQQVTLRCSSQSGHNTVSWYQQALGQGPQFIFQYYREEENGRGNFPPRFSGLQFPNYSSELNVNALELDDSALYLCASSLASGNPPEAFFGQGTRLTVV.

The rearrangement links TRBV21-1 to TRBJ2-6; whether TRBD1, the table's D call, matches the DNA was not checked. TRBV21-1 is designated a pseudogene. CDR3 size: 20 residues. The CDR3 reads CASRRKNPDRGLGGANVLTF. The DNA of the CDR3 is TGTGCCAGCAGACGAAAAAACCCTGACAGGGGGCTGGGTGGGGCCAACGTCCTGACTTTC.

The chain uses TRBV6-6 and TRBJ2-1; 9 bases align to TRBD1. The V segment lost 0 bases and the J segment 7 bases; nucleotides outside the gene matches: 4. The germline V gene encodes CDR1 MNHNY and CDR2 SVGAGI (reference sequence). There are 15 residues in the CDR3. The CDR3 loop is CASSYSVGTGNEQFF. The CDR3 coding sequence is TGTGCCAGCAGTTACTCGGTAGGGACAGGGAATGAGCAGTTCTTC.

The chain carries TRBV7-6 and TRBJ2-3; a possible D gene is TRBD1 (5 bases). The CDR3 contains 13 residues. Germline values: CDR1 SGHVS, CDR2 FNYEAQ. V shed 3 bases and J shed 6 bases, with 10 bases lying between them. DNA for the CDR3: TGTGCCAGCAGCTTGGGGCCTTCGGATACGCAGTATTTT. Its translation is CASSLGPSDTQYF.

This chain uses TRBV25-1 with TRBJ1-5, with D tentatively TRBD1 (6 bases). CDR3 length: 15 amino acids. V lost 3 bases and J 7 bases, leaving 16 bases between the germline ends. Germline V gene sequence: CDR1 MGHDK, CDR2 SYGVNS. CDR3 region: CASSDGGAGGQPQHF. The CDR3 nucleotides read TGTGCCAGCAGTGATGGGGGGGCGGGGGGCCAGCCCCAGCATTTT.

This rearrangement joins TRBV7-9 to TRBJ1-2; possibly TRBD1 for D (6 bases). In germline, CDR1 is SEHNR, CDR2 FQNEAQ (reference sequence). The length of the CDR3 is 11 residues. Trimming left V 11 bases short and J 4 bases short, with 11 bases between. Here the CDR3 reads CAAGAIYGYTF. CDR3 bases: TGTGCCGCAGGGGCGATCTATGGCTACACCTTC.

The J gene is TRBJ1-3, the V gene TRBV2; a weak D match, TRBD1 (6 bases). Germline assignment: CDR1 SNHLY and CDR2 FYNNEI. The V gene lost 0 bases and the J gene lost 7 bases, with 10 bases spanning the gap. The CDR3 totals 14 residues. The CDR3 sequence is CASSEARTGNTIYF. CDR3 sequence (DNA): TGTGCCAGCAGTGAAGCGCGTACAGGGAACACCATATATTTT.

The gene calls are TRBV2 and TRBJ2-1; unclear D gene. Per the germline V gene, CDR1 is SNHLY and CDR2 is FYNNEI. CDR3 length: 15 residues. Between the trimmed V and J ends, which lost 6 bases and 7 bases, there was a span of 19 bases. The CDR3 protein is CASRVVVGRTNEQFF. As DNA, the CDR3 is TGTGCCAGCAGGGTAGTAGTGGGCAGAACTAATGAGCAGTTCTTC.

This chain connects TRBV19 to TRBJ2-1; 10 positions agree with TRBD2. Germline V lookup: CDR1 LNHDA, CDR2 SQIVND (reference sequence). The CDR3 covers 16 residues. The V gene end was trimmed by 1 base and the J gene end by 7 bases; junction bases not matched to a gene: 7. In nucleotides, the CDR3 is TGTGCCAGTAGTATAGCAAGCGGGAGGGGGGGGAATGAGCAGTTCTTC. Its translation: CASSIASGRGGNEQFF.

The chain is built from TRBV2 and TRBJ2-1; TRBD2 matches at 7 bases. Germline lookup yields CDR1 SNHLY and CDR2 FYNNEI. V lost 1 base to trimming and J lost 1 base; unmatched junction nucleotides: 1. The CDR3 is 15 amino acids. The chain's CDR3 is CASSEERGSYNEQFF. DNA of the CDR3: TGTGCCAGCAGTGAAGAGCGGGGATCCTACAATGAGCAGTTCTTC. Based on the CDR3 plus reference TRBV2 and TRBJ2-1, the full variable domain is EPEVTQTPSHQVTQMGQEVILRCVPISNHLYFYWYRQILGQKVEFLVSFYNNEISEKSEIFDDQFSVERPDGSNFTLKIRSTKLEDSAMYFCASSEERGSYNEQFFGPGTRLTVL.

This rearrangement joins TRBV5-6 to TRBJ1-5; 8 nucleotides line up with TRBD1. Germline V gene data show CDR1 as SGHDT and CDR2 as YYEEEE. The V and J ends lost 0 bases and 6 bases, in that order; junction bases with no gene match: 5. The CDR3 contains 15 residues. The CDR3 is CASSLGQGISQPQHF. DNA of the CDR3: TGTGCCAGCAGCTTGGGACAGGGGATAAGTCAGCCCCAGCATTTT.

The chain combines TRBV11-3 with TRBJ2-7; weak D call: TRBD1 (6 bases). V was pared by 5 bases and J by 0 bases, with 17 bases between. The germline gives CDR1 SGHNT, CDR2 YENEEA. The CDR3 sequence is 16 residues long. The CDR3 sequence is CASSPSDRHSSYEQYF. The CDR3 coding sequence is TGTGCCAGCAGCCCATCGGACAGACACAGCTCCTACGAGCAGTACTTC.

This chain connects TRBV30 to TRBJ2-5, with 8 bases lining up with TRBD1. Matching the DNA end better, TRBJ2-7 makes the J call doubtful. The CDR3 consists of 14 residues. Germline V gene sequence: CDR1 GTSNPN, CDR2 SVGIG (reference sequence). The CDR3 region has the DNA TGTGCCTGGAGTGTACGGACAGGGTTTAGCGAGCAGTACTTC. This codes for CAWSVRTGFSEQYF.